The 25 T cell receptor beta chains given below trace back to one sample, sequenced in a study of T cell responses to AZD1222 COVID-19 vaccine. This table comes from immunoSEQ multiplex PCR, and its TCRdb copy is limited to in-frame clones, with some not included. The sample has 150,000 to 200,000 clones, just over 90% seen once; the top ten hold around 3.6%. Sequencing was performed on peripheral blood, taken 28 days after the second dose of the MenACWY control vaccine. The receptors shown here come from an adult who received the MenACWY meningococcal vaccine as a control.

The rearrangement uses TRBV21-1 and TRBJ2-1; the table assigns TRBD2, which was not confirmed against the DNA. TRBV21-1 is marked as a pseudogene. This CDR3 is built from 16 residues. In nucleotides, the CDR3 is TGTGCCAGCAGGCCCGGTTGGAGGGTTCTTTACAATGAGCAGTTCTTC. This codes for CASRPGWRVLYNEQFF.

CDR3 DNA sequence: TGTGCCTGGAGTGTCCCAGCTAACTATGGCTACACCTTC. Its protein product is CAWSVPANYGYTF. The rearrangement links TRBV30 to TRBJ1-2; D is unclear. The CDR3 contains 13 residues. CDR1 is GTSNPN and CDR2 is SVGIG in the germline V gene (reference sequence). The germline V and J ends were trimmed by 0 bases and 0 bases, with 5 bases remaining between them.

The chain combines TRBV19 with TRBJ2-2; TRBD1 is a possible D gene (6 bases). The CDR3 runs to 14 residues. V gave up 5 bases and J gave up 1 base, with 8 bases separating them. Looked up from germline, CDR1 is LNHDA and CDR2 is SQIVND (reference sequence). The CDR3 bases are TGTGCCAGTAGTCAAGGGGGGAACACCGGGGAGCTGTTTTTT. Amino acids: CASSQGGNTGELFF.

The rearrangement uses TRBV7-2 and TRBJ2-3, with TRBD2 identical over 12 bases. CDR3 length equals 17 residues. Trimming removed 0 bases from V and 2 bases from J; junction bases left unmatched: 3. Germline CDR1 reads SGHTA; CDR2 reads FQGNSA. This CDR3 is CASSLAPSGGATDTQYF. The DNA of the CDR3 is TGTGCCAGCAGCTTAGCCCCTAGCGGGGGGGCCACAGATACGCAGTATTTT.

There are a few counts of this clone. This chain links TRBV20-1 with TRBJ2-1; D gene unclear. Trimming cost V 5 bases and J 3 bases, with 2 bases left between them. CDR3 length equals 10 residues. Germline CDR1 DFQATT, CDR2 SNEGSKA (reference sequence). The CDR3 reads CSALYNEQFF. CDR3 DNA sequence: TGCAGTGCTCTCTACAATGAGCAGTTCTTC.

The chain links TRBV30 to TRBJ1-5; D possibly corresponds to TRBD1 (5 bases). The ends were cut back, 2 bases at V and 7 bases at J, with 15 bases in the middle. The CDR3 runs 14 residues. Germline CDR1 and CDR2: GTSNPN and SVGIG (reference sequence). The CDR3 bases are TGTGCCTGGAGTTCGGGGTTTGGGGGGCAGCCCCAGCATTTT. Translating it yields CAWSSGFGGQPQHF.

V is TRBV19 and J is TRBJ2-1; D gene unclear. Trimming shortened V by 5 bases and J by 12 bases, and 17 bases separated the two germline ends. Per the germline V gene, CDR1 is LNHDA and CDR2 is SQIVND (reference sequence). This CDR3 contains 13 residues. DNA of the CDR3: TGTGCCAGTAGTCCCCTACGTACAGACGGGCAGTTCTTC. Its translation is CASSPLRTDGQFF.

Here the CDR3 DNA reads TGTGCCAGTAGTATAGTACGCGGTGAAAAACTGTTTTTT. Protein: CASSIVRGEKLFF. J is TRBJ1-4 and V is TRBV19; D is undetermined. The CDR3 length is 13 residues. The germline V gene has CDR1 LNHDA and CDR2 SQIVND (reference sequence). Between the trimmed V and J ends, which lost 1 base and 7 bases, there was a span of 7 bases.

This rearrangement joins TRBV12-3 or TRBV12-4 to TRBJ1-5, with 8 positions matching TRBD1. The CDR3 is 12 residues long. V dropped 6 bases and J dropped 8; count of bases not matched to a gene: 3. CDR3: CASRPGGKPQHF. The CDR3 DNA is TGTGCCAGCAGACCAGGGGGCAAGCCCCAGCATTTT.

Only one count was recorded for this clone. The V gene is TRBV18, the J gene TRBJ2-1; 12 nucleotides match TRBD1. The CDR3 is 16 residues long. Germline V gene data show CDR1 as KGHSH and CDR2 as LQKENI. After removal of 6 bases from V and 9 bases from J, the junction contained 12 bases not matched to a gene. CDR3 amino acids: CASSPLVGTGGGEQFF. CDR3 nucleotides: TGTGCCAGCTCCCCCCTGGTCGGGACAGGGGGCGGTGAGCAGTTCTTC.

The rearrangement links TRBV3-1 (or the pseudogene TRBV3-2) to TRBJ1-1; D call uncertain. Trimming took off 3 bases at V and 5 bases at J, with 4 bases between the two ends. The germline gives CDR1 LGHDT, CDR2 YNNKEL (reference sequence). The CDR3 has 11 residues. CDR3 DNA: TGTGCCAGCAGCCAGGGGACTGAAGCTTTCTTT. Translating it yields CASSQGTEAFF.

This clone appeared a single time. The rearrangement links TRBV5-1 to TRBJ2-7, with 7 bases matching TRBD2. CDR1 and CDR2 from the germline V gene are SGHRS and YFSETQ. After removal of 0 bases from V and 2 bases from J, the junction contained 5 bases not matched to a gene. The CDR3 runs to 15 residues. This CDR3 is CASSLVGGSPYEQYF. The CDR3 DNA reads TGCGCCAGCAGCTTGGTGGGGGGGTCCCCCTACGAGCAGTACTTC.

The J gene is TRBJ1-6, the V gene TRBV6-2 or TRBV6-3; perhaps TRBD1 as D (6 bases). The germline V gene encodes CDR1 MNHEY and CDR2 SVGEGT. The CDR3 extends over 15 amino acids. The V end lost 5 bases, the J end lost 7 bases, and 15 bases lay between the germline ends. The CDR3 bases are TGTGCCAGCAGTGCCATAGGGGGTCAGAATTCACCCCTCCACTTT. Translating gives CASSAIGGQNSPLHF.

The chain has TRBV29-1 and TRBJ1-5, with 8 bases that match TRBD1. Losses at the gene ends were 7 bases for V and 5 bases for J; bases not matched to a gene: 4. The CDR3 runs to 12 residues. Per germline, CDR1 SQVTM and CDR2 ANQGSEA. The CDR3 region has the DNA TGCAGCGCTGGACAGGGTTATCAGCCCCAGCATTTT. Translation gives CSAGQGYQPQHF.

V and J are TRBV6-6 and TRBJ1-1; D is possibly TRBD1 (6 bases). V was trimmed by 7 bases and J by 1 base, leaving 13 bases between them. The CDR3 contains 14 residues. Germline-derived CDR1 and CDR2 are MNHNY and SVGAGI (reference sequence). The CDR3 loop is CASTYRVRNTEAFF. DNA for the CDR3: TGTGCCAGCACCTACAGGGTGCGGAACACTGAAGCTTTCTTT.

This chain connects TRBV5-4 to TRBJ2-5; 10 bases match TRBD1. Germline CDR1 and CDR2: SGHNT and YYREEE (reference sequence). This CDR3 spans 16 amino acids. V shed 2 bases and J 7 bases; nucleotides not matched to a gene: 11. CDR3 region: CASSLRSGTGDRTQYF. The CDR3 DNA reads as TGTGCCAGCAGCTTACGGTCCGGGACAGGGGACCGGACCCAGTACTTC.

The rearrangement links TRBV5-6 to TRBJ2-7; unclear D gene. Germline V CDR1 and CDR2: SGHDT, YYEEEE. The CDR3 extends over 14 amino acids. The V and J ends lost 3 bases and 5 bases respectively, with 15 bases between them. The CDR3 loop reads CASSSVVGPHEQYF. The CDR3 DNA reads as TGTGCCAGCAGCTCGGTCGTTGGGCCCCACGAGCAGTACTTC. Together with reference TRBV5-6 and TRBJ2-7, the CDR3 gives the full variable domain: DAGVTQSPTHLIKTRGQQVTLRCSPKSGHDTVSWYQQALGQGPQFIFQYYEEEERQRGNFPDRFSGHQFPNYSSELNVNALLLGDSALYLCASSSVVGPHEQYFGPGTRLTVT.

The V gene is TRBV28, the J gene TRBJ1-4, with 8 bases matching TRBD1. Germline lookup yields CDR1 MDHEN and CDR2 SYDVKM. V trimming: 5 bases; J trimming: 5 bases; junction bases outside the gene matches: 4. The CDR3 runs 14 residues. The CDR3 region has the DNA TGTGCCAGCAGTGAGACAGGGGTCAATGAAAAACTGTTTTTT. Translation: CASSETGVNEKLFF.

The rearrangement uses TRBV6-2 or TRBV6-3 and TRBJ1-2; D is possibly TRBD1 (6 bases). V was pared by 5 bases and J by 8 bases, with 15 bases between. The germline gives CDR1 MNHEY, CDR2 SVGEGT. The CDR3 consists of 13 residues. CDR3: CASSKNRVEGYTF. The CDR3 DNA is TGTGCCAGCAGTAAGAACAGGGTGGAGGGCTACACCTTC.

The chain recombines TRBV6-5 with TRBJ2-5; TRBD2 is a possible D gene (6 bases). This CDR3 has 14 residues. V was pared by 6 bases and J by 2 bases, with 13 bases between. The germline V gene has CDR1 MNHEY and CDR2 SVGAGI. The CDR3 spells CASSQGLVQETQYF. Here the CDR3 DNA reads TGTGCCAGCAGCCAGGGACTGGTACAAGAGACCCAGTACTTC.

V and J are TRBV9 and TRBJ1-2; D is uncertain. The CDR3 loop spans 12 amino acids. V lost 0 bases and J lost 7, with 7 bases in between. The V gene's germline CDR1 is SGDLS and CDR2 YYNGEE. CDR3 DNA: TGTGCCAGCAGCGTAGCTAACGGTGGCTACACCTTC. Translating it yields CASSVANGGYTF.

The chain uses TRBV2 and TRBJ2-7; possibly TRBD2 for D (6 bases). Germline CDR1 is SNHLY and CDR2 is FYNNEI. V shed 2 bases and J shed 7 bases, with 18 bases lying between them. This CDR3 contains 15 residues. The CDR3 DNA follows: TGTGCCAGCAGTGAATCCGGGACGGGTCGGGAGGAGCAGTACTTC. Translating it yields CASSESGTGREEQYF.

The chain has TRBV6-6 and TRBJ1-6; D is uncertain. This CDR3 comprises 15 residues. CDR1 is MNHNY and CDR2 is SVGAGI in the germline V gene (reference sequence). The V and J ends lost 2 bases and 10 bases respectively, with 15 bases between them. The CDR3 sequence is CASSYEGGLGSPLHF. CDR3 coding DNA: TGTGCCAGCAGTTACGAGGGCGGCCTCGGATCACCCCTCCACTTT.

V is TRBV29-1 and J is TRBJ1-1, with D uncertain. The V and J ends lost 7 bases and 0 bases respectively, with 15 bases between them. There are 14 residues in the CDR3. CDR1 is SQVTM, CDR2 ANQGSEA, per germline. In DNA form, the CDR3 reads TGCAGCGCCGCCGAGAGACTCGTGAACACTGAAGCTTTCTTT. This encodes CSAAERLVNTEAFF.

V and J are TRBV4-3 and TRBJ2-3, with D unclear. The CDR3 is 15 residues long. CDR1 and CDR2 (germline): LGHNA, YSLEER. Trimming removed 0 bases from V and 8 bases from J, with 15 bases in between. The CDR3 DNA reads TGCGCCAGCAGCCAAGATAAGGCCGTAGGTAGTACGCAGTATTTT. It codes for CASSQDKAVGSTQYF.